Listed below are T cell receptor beta chains from one sample, sequenced in a study of radiation and T cells in renal cell carcinoma. Only in-frame clones appear in the TCRdb table, and some are missing; sequencing was by immunoSEQ multiplex PCR. This sample has 24,000 or so clones, with over 50% found just once. Source: tumor tissue, taken from a patient whose treatment was nephrectomy without radiotherapy. The origin of the receptors is a human donor with renal cell carcinoma. Both conserved end residues are part of each CDR3. D genes are given only for firm matches. The listing skips clone size in some rows; elsewhere it reads once, few, many or a size class.

clone size,D gene,V gene,J gene,CDR3 DNA,CDR3 protein
NA,NA,TRBV4-3,TRBJ2-5,TGCGCCAGCAGCCAAGGGTTCGGCAGGGTCGCGGAGACCCAGTACTTC,CASSQGFGRVAETQYF
NA,NA,TRBV7-9,TRBJ1-5,TGTGCCAGCGCGGGGGGAGCTAATAGCAATCAGCCCCAGCATTTT,CASAGGANSNQPQHF
NA,TRBD1,TRBV7-2,TRBJ2-3,TGTGCCAGCAGCCCAGGGGGCATGAGCACAGATACGCAGTATTTT,CASSPGGMSTDTQYF
once,NA,TRBV30,TRBJ2-7,TGTGCCTGGAGGCAGACAACATACGAGCAGTACTTC,CAWRQTTYEQYF
NA,NA,TRBV29-1,TRBJ2-5,TGCAGCGTTCTCAACCGGGACACGGGGGACCAAGAGACCCAGTACTTC,CSVLNRDTGDQETQYF
NA,TRBD1,TRBV7-6,TRBJ2-7,TGTGCCAGCAGCATGACAGGGTTTTATGAGCAGTACTTC,CASSMTGFYEQYF
NA,NA,TRBV15,TRBJ1-5,TGTGCCACCAGCAGAGATCGGGACCTCGTCCAGCCCCAGCATTTT,CATSRDRDLVQPQHF
NA,NA,TRBV5-1,TRBJ2-2,TGCGCCAGCAGCTTGGAGGGACCTAACACCGGGGAGCTGTTTTTT,CASSLEGPNTGELFF
NA,TRBD1,TRBV4-1,TRBJ2-1,TGCGCCAGCAGCCAAGATTACTCTCAGGGGGCCGACAATGAGCAGTTCTTC,CASSQDYSQGADNEQFF
medium-sized,NA,TRBV6-1,TRBJ1-2,TGTGCCAGCAGTAAGACCCAGCTGGACTATGGCTACACCTTC,CASSKTQLDYGYTF
many,NA,TRBV5-1,TRBJ2-3,TGCGCCAGCAGCAACCCCCTGGATACGCAGTATTTT,CASSNPLDTQYF
few,NA,TRBV18,TRBJ1-2,TGTGCCAGCTCACCTGACGGGGTCTCGAGCTATGGCTACACCTTC,CASSPDGVSSYGYTF
medium-sized,NA,TRBV9,TRBJ2-1,TGTGCCAGCAGCGTGACCCCTGACAGGTCGGCTGAGCAGTTCTTC,CASSVTPDRSAEQFF
few,NA,TRBV4-2,TRBJ1-1,TGTGCCAGCAGCCAAGATGTGGCGGGTTGGGGCACTGAAGCTTTCTTT,CASSQDVAGWGTEAFF
NA,NA,TRBV5-1,TRBJ1-1,TGCGCCAGCAGCATAGTGACCGGGACTGGAGCTTTCTTT,CASSIVTGTGAFF
NA,NA,TRBV13,TRBJ1-1,TGTGCCAGCAGAAGGAGGATCATGAACACTGAAGCTTTCTTT,CASRRRIMNTEAFF
few,TRBD1,TRBV10-3,TRBJ2-2,TGTGCCATCAGTGAGTTCAGGGGGTCCGGGGAGCTGTTTTTT,CAISEFRGSGELFF
few,NA,TRBV7-2,TRBJ1-1,TGTGCCAGCAGCTTAGGTATGAACACTGAAGCTTTCTTT,CASSLGMNTEAFF
medium-sized,TRBD1,TRBV5-1,TRBJ2-1,TGCGCCAGCGGAACCGGGACAGTGGGTAGGGGGGAGCAGTTCTTC,CASGTGTVGRGEQFF
NA,NA,TRBV7-2,TRBJ1-5,TGTGCCAGCAGCTTAAGTGTCGGCCTTAGCAATCAGCCCCAGCATTTT,CASSLSVGLSNQPQHF
once,TRBD1,TRBV6-5,TRBJ1-1,TGTGCCAGCAGTAAGAGACAGGGGAACACTGAAGCTTTCTTT,CASSKRQGNTEAFF
few,NA,TRBV7-3,TRBJ1-1,TGTGCCAGCAGCTCCACGGGGCCCACTGAAGCTTTCTTT,CASSSTGPTEAFF
medium-sized,TRBD1,TRBV7-2,TRBJ1-2,TGTGCCAGCAGCCTCGACAGGGTGGAAGGCTACACCTTC,CASSLDRVEGYTF
NA,NA,TRBV14,TRBJ2-3,TGTGCCAGCAGCCAAGTCGGGGTAGCCCCAGATACGCAGTATTTT,CASSQVGVAPDTQYF
few,NA,TRBV5-6,TRBJ2-7,TGTGCCAGCAGCCCCGAGGGCAGGACCTACGAGCAGTACTTC,CASSPEGRTYEQYF
few,NA,TRBV4-3,TRBJ2-1,TGCGCCAGCAGCCAAGATTTCGGCGATGAGCAGTTCTTC,CASSQDFGDEQFF
NA,NA,TRBV4-3,TRBJ1-1,TGCGCCAGCAGCCCAAGTTTATCAGAAATAGCTTTCTTT,CASSPSLSEIAFF
few,TRBD1,TRBV5-1,TRBJ2-3,TGCGCCAGCAGCTTGGTTGGGACAGGGACAGATACGCAGTATTTT,CASSLVGTGTDTQYF
NA,TRBD1,TRBV6-5,TRBJ1-1,TGTGCCAGCAGTTACAGGGGACAGGGACTTTCGGCTGAAGCTTTCTTT,CASSYRGQGLSAEAFF
NA,TRBD1,TRBV28,TRBJ2-5,TGTGCCAGCAGTGCACCGGGACAGCTCCAAGAGACCCAGTACTTC,CASSAPGQLQETQYF
NA,TRBD1,TRBV6-1,TRBJ2-1,TGTGCCAGCACCCAGGGGGACCCCCACAATGAGCAGTTCTTC,CASTQGDPHNEQFF
once,NA,TRBV6-1,TRBJ1-2,TGTGCCAGCAGTACAGGGTCGGACTATGGCTACACCTTC,CASSTGSDYGYTF
NA,NA,TRBV6-6,TRBJ1-2,TGTGCCAGCAGTTACTCCCCGGGGCGGGGTAACTATGGCTACACCTTC,CASSYSPGRGNYGYTF
NA,TRBD1,TRBV2,TRBJ1-2,TGTGCCAGCACTTTTTACGGACAGGCTAACTATGGCTACACCTTC,CASTFYGQANYGYTF
NA,TRBD2,TRBV5-4,TRBJ2-2,TGTGCCAGCAGCTTCCCTAGCGGGGACGCCAAACACGCCGGGGAGCTGTTTTTT,CASSFPSGDAKHAGELFF
NA,TRBD2,TRBV5-5,TRBJ2-5,TGTGCCAGCAGCTTTCTCCGACTAGCGGCGTACCAAGAGACCCAGTACTTC,CASSFLRLAAYQETQYF
NA,NA,TRBV9,TRBJ2-3,TGTGCCAGCAGCGCCCAGGGGCCGTACACAGATACGCAGTATTTT,CASSAQGPYTDTQYF
many,NA,TRBV27,TRBJ1-6,TGTGCCAGCAGATCCCCCGAGGGGACCAATTCACCCCTCCACTTT,CASRSPEGTNSPLHF
NA,NA,TRBV27,TRBJ2-7,TGTGCCAGCAGTTTCGATGGGTTCCAGGCCTACGAGCAGTACTTC,CASSFDGFQAYEQYF
once,TRBD1,TRBV5-4,TRBJ1-2,TGTGCCAGCAGCCGAGGACAGGGGGCTTCGAACTATGGCTACACCTTC,CASSRGQGASNYGYTF
NA,TRBD1,TRBV11-1,TRBJ2-3,TGTGCCAGCACCTCGGACAGGGGGACAGATACGCAGTATTTT,CASTSDRGTDTQYF